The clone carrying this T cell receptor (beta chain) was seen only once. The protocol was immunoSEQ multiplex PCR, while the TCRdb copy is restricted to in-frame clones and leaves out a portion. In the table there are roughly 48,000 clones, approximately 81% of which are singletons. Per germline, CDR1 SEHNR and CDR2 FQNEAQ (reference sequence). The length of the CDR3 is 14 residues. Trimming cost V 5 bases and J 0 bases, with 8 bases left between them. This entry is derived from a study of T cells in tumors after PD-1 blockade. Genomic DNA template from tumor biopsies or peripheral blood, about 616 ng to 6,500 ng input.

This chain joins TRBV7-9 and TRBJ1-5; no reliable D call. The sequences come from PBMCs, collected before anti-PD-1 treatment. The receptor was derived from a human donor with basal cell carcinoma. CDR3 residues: CASSAAYSNQPQHF. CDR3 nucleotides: TGTGCCAGCAGCGCTGCTTATAGCAATCAGCCCCAGCATTTT.